This note documents a single T cell receptor beta chain sequence. The CDR3 length is 16 residues. V was shortened by 0 bases and J by 1 base, with 11 bases between the two germline ends. The germline V gene encodes CDR1 ENHRY and CDR2 SYGVKD. The data were taken from a study of Graves' ophthalmopathy and Graves' hyperthyroidism. Scientists amplified the TCR beta CDR3 regions from RNA transcripts. HTBI primers served in a first-round RT-PCR, which a second-round multiplex PCR followed. Via MiXCR, TCRdb re-called the multiplex PCR reads, giving one row per CDR3 protein. The table includes 600,000 to 700,000 distinct CDR3 sequences, roughly two fifths detected once.

The chain uses TRBV10-3 and TRBJ2-3, with unresolved D. The sequence came from an adult man with Graves' ophthalmopathy. The specimen was peripheral blood. CDR3 coding DNA: TGTGCCATCAGTGAGTCGATCGTTAGGGGCACAGATACGCAGTATTTT. Residues: CAISESIVRGTDTQYF.